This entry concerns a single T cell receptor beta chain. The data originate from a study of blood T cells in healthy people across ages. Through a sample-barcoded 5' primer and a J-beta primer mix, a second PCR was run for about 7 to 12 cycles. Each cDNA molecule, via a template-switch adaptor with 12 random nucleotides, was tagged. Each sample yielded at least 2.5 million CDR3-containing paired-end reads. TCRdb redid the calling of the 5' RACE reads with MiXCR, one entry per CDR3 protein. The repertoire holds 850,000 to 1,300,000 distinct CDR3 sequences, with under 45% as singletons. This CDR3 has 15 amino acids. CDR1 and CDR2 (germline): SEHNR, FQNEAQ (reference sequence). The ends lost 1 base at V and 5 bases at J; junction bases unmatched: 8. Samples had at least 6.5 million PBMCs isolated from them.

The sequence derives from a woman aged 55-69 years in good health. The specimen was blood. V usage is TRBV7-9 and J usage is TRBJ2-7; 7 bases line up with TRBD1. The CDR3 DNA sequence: TGTGCCAGCAGCTTAGTTGTGCTGGGACAGAACGAGCAGTACTTC. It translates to CASSLVVLGQNEQYF.